The clone carrying this T cell receptor (beta chain) was found many times. The antigen remains undetermined. Germline V gene sequence: CDR1 SGHNT, CDR2 YYREEE (reference sequence). The CDR3 extends over 14 amino acids. Trimming at V came to 3 bases and at J to 5 bases, leaving 5 bases not matched to a gene. Diagnoses rested on clinical symptoms, serum thyroxine and TRAb, thyroid ultrasound and orbital computed tomography. From more than 9.5 ml of fresh peripheral blood, PBMCs were isolated. This sample was taken from a study of T cells in Graves' hyperthyroidism and ophthalmopathy. Study-wide results and caveats: Blood held most thyroid clonotypes expanded above 0.001 frequency. A model built on 13 V-J features separated ophthalmopathy from stable hyperthyroidism.

Authors of the study amplified TCR beta CDR3 regions from RNA transcripts. RT-PCR in the first round (using the HTBI primer set) targeted the TCR CDR3. TCRdb passed the multiplex PCR reads through MiXCR, listing each CDR3 protein once. Of around 500,000 distinct CDR3 sequences in the sample, roughly a sixth were seen once. The rearrangement uses TRBV5-4 and TRBJ2-1, with 7 bases lining up with TRBD1. The clonotype originates from a woman under 40 with Graves' ophthalmopathy. The sequencing input was blood. CDR3 coding DNA: TGTGCCAGCAGCTCAGGGGGACAAAACAATGAGCAGTTCTTC. Its translation is CASSSGGQNNEQFF. Based on the CDR3 plus reference TRBV5-4 and TRBJ2-1, the full variable domain is ETGVTQSPTHLIKTRGQQVTLRCSSQSGHNTVSWYQQALGQGPQFIFQYYREEENGRGNFPPRFSGLQFPNYSSELNVNALELDDSALYLCASSSGGQNNEQFFGPGTRLTVL.